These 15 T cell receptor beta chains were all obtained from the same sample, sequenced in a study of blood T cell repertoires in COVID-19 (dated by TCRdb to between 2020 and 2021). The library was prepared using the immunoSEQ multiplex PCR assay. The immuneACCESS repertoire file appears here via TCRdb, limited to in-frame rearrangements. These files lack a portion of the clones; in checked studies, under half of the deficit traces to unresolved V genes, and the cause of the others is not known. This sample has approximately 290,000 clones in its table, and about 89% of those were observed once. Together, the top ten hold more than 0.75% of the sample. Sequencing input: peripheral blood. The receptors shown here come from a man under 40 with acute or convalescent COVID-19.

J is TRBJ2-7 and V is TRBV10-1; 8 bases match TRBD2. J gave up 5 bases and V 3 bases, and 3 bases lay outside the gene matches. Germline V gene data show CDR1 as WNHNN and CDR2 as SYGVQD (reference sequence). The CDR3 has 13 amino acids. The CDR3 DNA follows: TGCGCCAGCAGTGATGTACTAGCGGACGAGCAGTACTTC. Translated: CASSDVLADEQYF.

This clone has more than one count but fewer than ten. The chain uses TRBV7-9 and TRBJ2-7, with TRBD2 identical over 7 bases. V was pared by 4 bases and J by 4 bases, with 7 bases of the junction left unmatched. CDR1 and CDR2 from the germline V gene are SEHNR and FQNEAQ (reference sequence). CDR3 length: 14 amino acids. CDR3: CASSSGLVPYEQYF. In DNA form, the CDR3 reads TGTGCCAGCAGCTCCGGACTAGTCCCTTACGAGCAGTACTTC.

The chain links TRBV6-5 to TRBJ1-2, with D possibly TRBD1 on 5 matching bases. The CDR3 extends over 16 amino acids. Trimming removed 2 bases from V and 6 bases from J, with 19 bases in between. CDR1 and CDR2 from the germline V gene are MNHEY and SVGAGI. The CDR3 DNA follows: TGTGCCAGCAGTTACCAGACCTGGGGGGATAGGAATGGCTACACCTTC. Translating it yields CASSYQTWGDRNGYTF.

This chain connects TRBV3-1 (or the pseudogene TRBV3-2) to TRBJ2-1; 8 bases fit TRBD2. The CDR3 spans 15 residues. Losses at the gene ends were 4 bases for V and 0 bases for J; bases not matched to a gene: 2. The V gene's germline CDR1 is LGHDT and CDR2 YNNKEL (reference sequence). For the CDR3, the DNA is TGTGCCAGCAGCCTAGCGGGGAGCTCCTACAATGAGCAGTTCTTC. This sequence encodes CASSLAGSSYNEQFF.

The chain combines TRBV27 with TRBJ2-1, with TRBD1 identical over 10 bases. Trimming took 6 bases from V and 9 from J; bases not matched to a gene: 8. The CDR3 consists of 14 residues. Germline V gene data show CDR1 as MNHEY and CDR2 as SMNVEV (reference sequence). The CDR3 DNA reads TGTGCCAGCAGCGGGACAGGGGAAGGGGCTGAGCAGTTCTTC. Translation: CASSGTGEGAEQFF.

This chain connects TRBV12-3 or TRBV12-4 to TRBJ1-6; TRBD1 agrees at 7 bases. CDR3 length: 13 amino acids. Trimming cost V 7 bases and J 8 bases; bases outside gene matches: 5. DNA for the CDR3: TGTGCCAGCAAAAGGACAGGTTATTCACCCCTCCACTTT. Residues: CASKRTGYSPLHF.

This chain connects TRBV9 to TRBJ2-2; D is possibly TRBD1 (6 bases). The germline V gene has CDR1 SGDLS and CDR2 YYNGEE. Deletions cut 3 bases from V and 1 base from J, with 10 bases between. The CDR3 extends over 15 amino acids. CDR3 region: CASSDGQLNTGELFF. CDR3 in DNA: TGTGCCAGCAGCGATGGACAGTTGAACACCGGGGAGCTGTTTTTT.

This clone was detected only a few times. The chain's CDR3 is CASSQAAWRGNTEAFF. CDR3 nucleotide sequence: TGTGCCAGCAGCCAAGCTGCTTGGAGGGGGAACACTGAAGCTTTCTTT. The chain joins TRBV14 to TRBJ1-1, with D maybe TRBD1 (5 bases). V was clipped by 1 base and J by 1 base, with 13 bases between them. The CDR3 runs to 16 residues. Germline CDR1 reads SGHDN; CDR2 reads FVKESK.

The CDR3 here is CASSLIARGGRSEQYF. Here the CDR3 DNA reads TGTGCCAGCAGTTTAATCGCCCGGGGAGGGAGGAGCGAGCAGTACTTC. The rearrangement joins TRBV28 to TRBJ2-7; 7 bases are a match to TRBD2. Germline CDR1 is MDHEN and CDR2 is SYDVKM. The CDR3 has 16 amino acids. J was trimmed by 6 bases and V by 2 bases; bases with no gene match: 13. The complete variable domain, with remaining parts taken from reference TRBV28 and TRBJ2-7, reads DVKVTQSSRYLVKRTGEKVFLECVQDMDHENMFWYRQDPGLGLRLIYFSYDVKMKEKGDIPEGYSVSREKKERFSLILESASTNQTSMYLCASSLIARGGRSEQYFGPGTRLTVT.

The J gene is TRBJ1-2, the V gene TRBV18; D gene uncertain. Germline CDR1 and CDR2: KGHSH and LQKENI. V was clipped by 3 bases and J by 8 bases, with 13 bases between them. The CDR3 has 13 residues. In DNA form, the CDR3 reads TGTGCCAGCTCACCTGGCAGGATAGACGGCTACACCTTC. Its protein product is CASSPGRIDGYTF.

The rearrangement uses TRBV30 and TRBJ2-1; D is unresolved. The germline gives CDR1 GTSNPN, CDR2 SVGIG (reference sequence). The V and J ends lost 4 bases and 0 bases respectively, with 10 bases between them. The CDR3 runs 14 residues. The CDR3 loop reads CAWTPMSSYNEQFF. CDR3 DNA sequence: TGTGCCTGGACCCCAATGAGCTCCTACAATGAGCAGTTCTTC. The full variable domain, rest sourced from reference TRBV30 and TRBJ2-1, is SQTIHQWPATLVQPVGSPLSLECTVEGTSNPNLYWYRQAAGRGLQLLFYSVGIGQISSEVPQNLSASRPQDRQFILSSKKLLLSDSGFYLCAWTPMSSYNEQFFGPGTRLTVL.

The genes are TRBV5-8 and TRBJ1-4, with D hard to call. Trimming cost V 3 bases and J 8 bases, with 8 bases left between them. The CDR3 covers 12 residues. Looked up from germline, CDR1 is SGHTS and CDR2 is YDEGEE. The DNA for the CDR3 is TGTGCCAGCAGCTGGGCCGTCGAAAAACTGTTTTTT. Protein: CASSWAVEKLFF.

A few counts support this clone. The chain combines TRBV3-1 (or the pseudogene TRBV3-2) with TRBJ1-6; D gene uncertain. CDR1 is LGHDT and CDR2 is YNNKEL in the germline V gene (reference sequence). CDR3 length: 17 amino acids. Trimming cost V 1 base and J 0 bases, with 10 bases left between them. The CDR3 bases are TGTGCCAGCAGCCAAGTTAGAACTAGCTCCTATAATTCACCCCTCCACTTT. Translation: CASSQVRTSSYNSPLHF.

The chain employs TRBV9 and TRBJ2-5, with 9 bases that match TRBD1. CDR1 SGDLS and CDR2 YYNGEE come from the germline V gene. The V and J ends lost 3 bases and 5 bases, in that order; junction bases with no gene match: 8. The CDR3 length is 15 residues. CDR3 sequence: CASSAGTGRVETQYF. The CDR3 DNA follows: TGTGCCAGCAGCGCCGGGACAGGGCGTGTTGAGACCCAGTACTTC.

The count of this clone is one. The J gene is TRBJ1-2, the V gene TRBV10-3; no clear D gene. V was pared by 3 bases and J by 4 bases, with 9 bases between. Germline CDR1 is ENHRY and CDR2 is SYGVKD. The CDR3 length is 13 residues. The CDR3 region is CAISEVQSYGYTF. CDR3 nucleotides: TGTGCCATCAGTGAAGTACAGTCCTATGGCTACACCTTC.